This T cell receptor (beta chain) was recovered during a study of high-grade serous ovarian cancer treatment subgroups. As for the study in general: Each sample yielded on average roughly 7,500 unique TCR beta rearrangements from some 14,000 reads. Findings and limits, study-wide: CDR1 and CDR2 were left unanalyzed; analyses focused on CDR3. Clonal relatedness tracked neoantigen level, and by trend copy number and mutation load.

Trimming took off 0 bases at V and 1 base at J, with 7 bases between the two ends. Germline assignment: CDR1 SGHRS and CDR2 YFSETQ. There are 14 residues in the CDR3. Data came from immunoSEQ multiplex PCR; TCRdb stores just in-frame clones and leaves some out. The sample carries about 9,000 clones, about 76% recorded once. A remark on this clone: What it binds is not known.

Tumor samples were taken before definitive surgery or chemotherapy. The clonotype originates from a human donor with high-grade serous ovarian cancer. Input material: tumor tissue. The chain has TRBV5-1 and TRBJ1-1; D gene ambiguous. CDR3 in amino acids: CASSLGSANTEAFF. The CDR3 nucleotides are TGCGCCAGCAGCTTGGGGTCCGCGAACACTGAAGCTTTCTTT.